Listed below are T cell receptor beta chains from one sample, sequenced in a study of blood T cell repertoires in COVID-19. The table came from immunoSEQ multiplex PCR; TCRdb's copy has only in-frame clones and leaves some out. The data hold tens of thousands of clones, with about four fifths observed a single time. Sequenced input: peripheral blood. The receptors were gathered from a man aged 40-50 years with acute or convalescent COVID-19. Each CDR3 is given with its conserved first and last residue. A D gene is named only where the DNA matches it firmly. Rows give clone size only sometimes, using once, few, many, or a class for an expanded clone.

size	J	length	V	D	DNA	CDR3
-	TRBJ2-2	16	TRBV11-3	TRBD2	TGTGCCAGCAGCTTAGGTATAGCGGGAGACACCGGGGAGCTGTTTTTT	CASSLGIAGDTGELFF
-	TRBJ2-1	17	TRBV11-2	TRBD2	TGTGCCAGCAGCTTAGATCTAAGCGGGAGGACCTACAATGAGCAGTTCTTC	CASSLDLSGRTYNEQFF
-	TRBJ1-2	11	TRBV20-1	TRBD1	TGCAGTGCTTGGACAGGGTTTGGCTACACCTTC	CSAWTGFGYTF
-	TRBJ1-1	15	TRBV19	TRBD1	TGTGCCAGTAGTAACCCGGGACAGGGTAAAACTGAAGCTTTCTTT	CASSNPGQGKTEAFF
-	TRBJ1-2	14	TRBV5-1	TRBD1	TGCGCCAGCAGCCCGGACGGGACAGGAGCCGGCTACACCTTC	CASSPDGTGAGYTF
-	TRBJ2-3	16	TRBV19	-	TGTGCCAGTAGTTTTAGCGGCCCGGGAGGCACAGATACGCAGTATTTT	CASSFSGPGGTDTQYF
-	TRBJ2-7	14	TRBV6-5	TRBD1	TGTGCCAGCAGATCTACAGGGGAACAATACGAGCAGTACTTC	CASRSTGEQYEQYF
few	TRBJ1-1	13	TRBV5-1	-	TGCGCCAGCAGCTTATTAGGACAGCTTGAAGCTTTCTTT	CASSLLGQLEAFF
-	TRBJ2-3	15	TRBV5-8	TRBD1	TGTGCCAGCAGCTCCGGACAGGGGGCCACAGATACGCAGTATTTT	CASSSGQGATDTQYF
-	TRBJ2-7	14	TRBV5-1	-	TGCGCCAGCAGCTTGGAGACGGGTACCTACGAGCAGTACTTC	CASSLETGTYEQYF
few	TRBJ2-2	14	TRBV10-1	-	TGCGCCAGCAGAAAGAACAGGGATCCCGGGGAGCTGTTTTTT	CASRKNRDPGELFF
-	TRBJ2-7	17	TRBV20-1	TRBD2	TGCAGTGCTAGTCCAGGACTAGCGGGCCCCAGCTCCTACGAGCAGTACTTC	CSASPGLAGPSSYEQYF
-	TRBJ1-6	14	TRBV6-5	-	TGTGCCAGCAGCCAAGGACGGGAAATAGGGCCCCTCCACTTT	CASSQGREIGPLHF
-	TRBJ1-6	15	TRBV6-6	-	TGTGCCAGCAGTTACTCCCAGAAAAATAATTCACCCCTCCACTTT	CASSYSQKNNSPLHF
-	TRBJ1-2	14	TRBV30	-	TGTGCCTGGAGTCCCCGGGGGGGCGCCCGGGGCTACACCTTC	CAWSPRGGARGYTF
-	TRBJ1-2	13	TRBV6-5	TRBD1	TGTGCCAGCAGTACTCGACAGGGTGATGGCTACACCTTC	CASSTRQGDGYTF
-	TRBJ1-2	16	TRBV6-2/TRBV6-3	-	TGTGCCAGCAGTTACTCATCTTTTAGGGGAAACTATGGCTACACCTTC	CASSYSSFRGNYGYTF
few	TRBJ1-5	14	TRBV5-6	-	TGTGCCAGCAGTTGGGGGGAGAGCAATCAGCCCCAGCATTTT	CASSWGESNQPQHF
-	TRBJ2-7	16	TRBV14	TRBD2	TGTGCCAGCAGCCAAGTCACAGCGGGGGTTTCCTACGAGCAGTACTTC	CASSQVTAGVSYEQYF
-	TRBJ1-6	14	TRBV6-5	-	TGTGCCAGCAGTTACTCCTTCGGGGATTCACCCCTCCACTTT	CASSYSFGDSPLHF
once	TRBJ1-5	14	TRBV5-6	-	TGTGCCAGCAGCTTGGGACAGAAAAATCAGCCCCAGCATTTT	CASSLGQKNQPQHF
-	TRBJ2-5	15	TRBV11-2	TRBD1	TGTGCCAGCAGCTTAGTCGGGACAGGGGGAGAGACCCAGTACTTC	CASSLVGTGGETQYF
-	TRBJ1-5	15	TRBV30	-	TGTGCCTGGACTAGAGACGGCAGCTACAATCAGCCCCAGCATTTT	CAWTRDGSYNQPQHF
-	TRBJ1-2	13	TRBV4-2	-	TGTGCCAGCAGCCACACCACGAGCTATGGCTACACCTTC	CASSHTTSYGYTF
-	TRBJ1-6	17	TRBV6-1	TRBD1	TGTGCCAGCAGTGAACTAGGGACAGCCATCGATAATTCACCCCTCCACTTT	CASSELGTAIDNSPLHF
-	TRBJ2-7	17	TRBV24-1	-	TGTGCCACCAGTGATTTTCCGCCCCAGAAAAGCTCCTACGAGCAGTACTTC	CATSDFPPQKSSYEQYF
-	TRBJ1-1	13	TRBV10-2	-	TGCGCCAGCAGGGCCTCCCCCTACACTGAAGCTTTCTTT	CASRASPYTEAFF
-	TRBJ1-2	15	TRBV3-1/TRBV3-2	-	TGTGCCGCGGGGCCGGTCGGGAGGGATAACTATGGCTACACCTTC	CAAGPVGRDNYGYTF
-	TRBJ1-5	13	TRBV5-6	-	TGTGCCAGCAGCTTCGCCAGTAATCAGCCCCAGCATTTT	CASSFASNQPQHF
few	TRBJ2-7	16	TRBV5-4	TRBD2	TGTGCCAGCAGCCCTCGGGTAGCGGGGTCATCCTACGAGCAGTACTTC	CASSPRVAGSSYEQYF
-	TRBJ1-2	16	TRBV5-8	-	TGTGCCAGCAGCTTGGACGAGGGTTTGGGGAACTATGGCTACACCTTC	CASSLDEGLGNYGYTF
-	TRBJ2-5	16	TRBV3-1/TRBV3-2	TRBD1	TGTGCCAGCAGCCAACCCTGGACAGGGGGCGCGGAGACCCAGTACTTC	CASSQPWTGGAETQYF
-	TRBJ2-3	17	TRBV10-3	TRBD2	TGTGCCATCAGTGCGAGACTAGCGGGAGTGGGCACAGATACGCAGTATTTT	CAISARLAGVGTDTQYF
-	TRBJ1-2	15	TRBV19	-	TGTGCCAGTAGTACGATCAGGGGCCAAAGGTATGGCTACACCTTC	CASSTIRGQRYGYTF
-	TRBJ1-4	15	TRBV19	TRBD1	TGTGCCAGTAGCTCCGGAGGCAGGGGGTACGAAAAACTGTTTTTT	CASSSGGRGYEKLFF
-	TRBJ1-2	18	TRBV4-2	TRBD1	TGTGCCAGCAGCCAAGCCTATAGAAGGACAGGGAAGGATGCTGGCTACACCTTC	CASSQAYRRTGKDAGYTF
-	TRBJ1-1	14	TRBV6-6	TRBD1	TGTGCCAGCAGTTCCGGGACAGCAGTAACTGAAGCTTTCTTT	CASSSGTAVTEAFF